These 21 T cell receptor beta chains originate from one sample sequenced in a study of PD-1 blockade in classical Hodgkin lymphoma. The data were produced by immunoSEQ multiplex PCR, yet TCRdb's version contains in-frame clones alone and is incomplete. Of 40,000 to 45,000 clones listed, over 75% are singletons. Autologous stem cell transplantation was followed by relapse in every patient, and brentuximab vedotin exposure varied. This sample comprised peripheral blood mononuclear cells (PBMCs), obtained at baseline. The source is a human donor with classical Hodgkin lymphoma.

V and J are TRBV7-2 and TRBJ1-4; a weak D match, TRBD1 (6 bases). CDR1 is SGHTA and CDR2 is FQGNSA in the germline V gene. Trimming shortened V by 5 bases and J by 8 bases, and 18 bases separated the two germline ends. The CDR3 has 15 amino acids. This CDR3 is CASSNVRGSGEKLFF. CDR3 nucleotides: TGTGCCAGCAGCAATGTAAGGGGGTCCGGCGAAAAACTGTTTTTT.

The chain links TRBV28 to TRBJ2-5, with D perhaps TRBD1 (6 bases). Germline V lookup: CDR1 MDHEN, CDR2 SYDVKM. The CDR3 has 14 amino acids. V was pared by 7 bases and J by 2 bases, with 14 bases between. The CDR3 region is CASTSMQGQETQYF. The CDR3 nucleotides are TGTGCCAGCACTAGCATGCAGGGGCAAGAGACCCAGTACTTC.

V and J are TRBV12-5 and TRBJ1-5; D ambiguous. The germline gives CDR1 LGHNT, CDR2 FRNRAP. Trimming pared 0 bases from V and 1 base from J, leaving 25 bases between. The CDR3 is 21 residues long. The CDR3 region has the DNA TGTGCTAGTGGTTTGGTACCTGTCGTACCGCAGACTGGAGGGAGCAATCAGCCCCAGCATTTT. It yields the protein CASGLVPVVPQTGGSNQPQHF.

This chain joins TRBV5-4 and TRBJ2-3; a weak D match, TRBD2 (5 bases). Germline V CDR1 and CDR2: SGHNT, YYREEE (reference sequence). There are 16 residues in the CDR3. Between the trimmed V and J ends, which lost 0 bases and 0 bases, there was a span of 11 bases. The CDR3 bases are TGTGCCAGCAGCTTGGGAGCGGCGGCTAGCACAGATACGCAGTATTTT. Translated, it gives CASSLGAAASTDTQYF. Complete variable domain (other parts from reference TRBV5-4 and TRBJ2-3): ETGVTQSPTHLIKTRGQQVTLRCSSQSGHNTVSWYQQALGQGPQFIFQYYREEENGRGNFPPRFSGLQFPNYSSELNVNALELDDSALYLCASSLGAAASTDTQYFGPGTRLTVL.

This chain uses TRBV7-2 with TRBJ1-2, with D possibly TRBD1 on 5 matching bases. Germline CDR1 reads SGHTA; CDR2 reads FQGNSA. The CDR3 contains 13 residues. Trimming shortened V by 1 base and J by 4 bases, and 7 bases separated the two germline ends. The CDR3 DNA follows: TGTGCCAGCAGCTTAGTTGGGACCTATGGCTACACCTTC. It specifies CASSLVGTYGYTF.

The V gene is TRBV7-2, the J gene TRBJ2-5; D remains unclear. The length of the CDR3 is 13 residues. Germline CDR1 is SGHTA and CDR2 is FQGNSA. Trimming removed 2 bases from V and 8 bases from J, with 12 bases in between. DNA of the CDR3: TGTGCCAGCAGCTTACCCCGGCACGGAACCCAGTACTTC. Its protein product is CASSLPRHGTQYF.

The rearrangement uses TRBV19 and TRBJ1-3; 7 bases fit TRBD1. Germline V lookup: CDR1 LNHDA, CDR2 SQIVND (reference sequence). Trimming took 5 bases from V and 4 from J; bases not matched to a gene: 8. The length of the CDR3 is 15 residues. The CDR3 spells CASSAPTGAGNTIYF. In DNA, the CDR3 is TGTGCCAGTAGTGCTCCAACAGGGGCGGGAAACACCATATATTTT.

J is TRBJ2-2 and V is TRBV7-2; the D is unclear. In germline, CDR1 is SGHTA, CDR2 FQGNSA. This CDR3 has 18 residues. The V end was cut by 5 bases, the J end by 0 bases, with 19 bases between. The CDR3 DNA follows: TGTGCCAGCAGCGCCCCTAGAGCCCTCTACCCGAACACCGGGGAGCTGTTTTTT. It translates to CASSAPRALYPNTGELFF.

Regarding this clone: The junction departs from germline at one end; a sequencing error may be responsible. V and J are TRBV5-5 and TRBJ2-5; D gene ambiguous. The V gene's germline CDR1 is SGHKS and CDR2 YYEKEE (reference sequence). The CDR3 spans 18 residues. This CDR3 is CASSQVFSPFVFEETQYF. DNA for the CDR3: TGCGCCAGCAGCCAAGTATTTTCCCCCTTCGTATTCGAAGAGACCCAGTACTTC.

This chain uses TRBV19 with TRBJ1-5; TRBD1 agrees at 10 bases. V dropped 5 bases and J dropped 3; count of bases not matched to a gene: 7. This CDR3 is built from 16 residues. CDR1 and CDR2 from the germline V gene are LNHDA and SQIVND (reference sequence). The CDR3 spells CASSPWDRGLNQPQHF. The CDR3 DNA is TGTGCCAGTAGTCCCTGGGACAGGGGACTCAATCAGCCCCAGCATTTT.

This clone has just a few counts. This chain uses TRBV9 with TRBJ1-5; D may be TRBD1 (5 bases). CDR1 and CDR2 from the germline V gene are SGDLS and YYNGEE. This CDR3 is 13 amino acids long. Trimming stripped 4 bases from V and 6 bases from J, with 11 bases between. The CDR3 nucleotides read TGTGCCAGCAGCCCCGGCGGGGGTCAGCCCCAGCATTTT. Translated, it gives CASSPGGGQPQHF. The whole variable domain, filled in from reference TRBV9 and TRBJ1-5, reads DSGVTQTPKHLITATGQRVTLRCSPRSGDLSVYWYQQSLDQGLQFLIQYYNGEERAKGNILERFSAQQFPDLHSELNLSSLELGDSALYFCASSPGGGQPQHFGDGTRLSIL.

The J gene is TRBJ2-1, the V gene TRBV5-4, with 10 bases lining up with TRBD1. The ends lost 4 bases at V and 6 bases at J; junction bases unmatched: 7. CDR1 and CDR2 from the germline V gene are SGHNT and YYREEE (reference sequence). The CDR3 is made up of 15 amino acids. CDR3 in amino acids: CASSPGTGASNEQFF. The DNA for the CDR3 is TGTGCCAGCAGCCCCGGGACAGGGGCCTCCAATGAGCAGTTCTTC.

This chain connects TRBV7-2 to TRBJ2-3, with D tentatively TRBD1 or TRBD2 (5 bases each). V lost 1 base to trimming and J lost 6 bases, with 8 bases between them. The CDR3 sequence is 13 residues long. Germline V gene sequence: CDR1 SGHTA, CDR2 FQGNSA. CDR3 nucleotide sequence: TGTGCCAGCAGCTTAGACTGGGGGGATACGCAGTATTTT. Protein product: CASSLDWGDTQYF.

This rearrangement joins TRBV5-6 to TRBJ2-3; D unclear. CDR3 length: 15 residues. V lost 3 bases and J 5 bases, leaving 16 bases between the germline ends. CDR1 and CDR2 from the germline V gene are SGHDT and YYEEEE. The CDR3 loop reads CASSWYSGPGDTQYF. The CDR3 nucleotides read TGTGCCAGCAGCTGGTACTCAGGTCCGGGAGATACGCAGTATTTT. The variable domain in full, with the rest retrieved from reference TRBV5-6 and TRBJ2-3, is DAGVTQSPTHLIKTRGQQVTLRCSPKSGHDTVSWYQQALGQGPQFIFQYYEEEERQRGNFPDRFSGHQFPNYSSELNVNALLLGDSALYLCASSWYSGPGDTQYFGPGTRLTVL.

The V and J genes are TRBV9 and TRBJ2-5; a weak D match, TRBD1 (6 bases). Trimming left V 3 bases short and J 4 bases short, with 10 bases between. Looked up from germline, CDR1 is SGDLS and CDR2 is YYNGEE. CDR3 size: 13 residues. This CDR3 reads CASSASQGETQYF. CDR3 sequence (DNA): TGTGCCAGCAGCGCCTCACAGGGAGAGACCCAGTACTTC.

CDR3 sequence: CASSGDRRVNTEAFF. CDR3 coding DNA: TGTGCCAGCTCAGGGGACAGGAGAGTGAACACTGAAGCTTTCTTT. The rearrangement links TRBV18 to TRBJ1-1; 8 positions agree with TRBD1. CDR1 is KGHSH and CDR2 is LQKENI in the germline V gene. This CDR3 contains 15 residues. J lost 0 bases, V lost 5 bases, and 5 bases had no gene match. Drawing the rest from reference TRBV18 and TRBJ1-1, the complete variable domain is NAGVMQNPRHLVRRRGQEARLRCSPMKGHSHVYWYRQLPEEGLKFMVYLQKENIIDESGMPKERFSAEFPKEGPSILRIQQVVRGDSAAYFCASSGDRRVNTEAFFGQGTRLTVV.

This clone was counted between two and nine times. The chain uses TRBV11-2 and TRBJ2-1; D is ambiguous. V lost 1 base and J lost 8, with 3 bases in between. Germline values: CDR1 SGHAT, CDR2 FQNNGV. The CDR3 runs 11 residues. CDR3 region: CASSLVDEQFF. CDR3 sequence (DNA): TGTGCCAGCAGCTTAGTCGATGAGCAGTTCTTC.

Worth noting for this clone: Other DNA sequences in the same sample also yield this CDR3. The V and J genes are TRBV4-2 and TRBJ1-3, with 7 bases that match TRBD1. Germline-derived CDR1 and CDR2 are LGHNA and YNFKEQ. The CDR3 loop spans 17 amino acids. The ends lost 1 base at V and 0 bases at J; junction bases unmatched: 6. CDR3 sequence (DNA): TGTGCCAGCAGCCAAGTTGCGACAGGGTACTCTGGAAACACCATATATTTT. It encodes CASSQVATGYSGNTIYF.

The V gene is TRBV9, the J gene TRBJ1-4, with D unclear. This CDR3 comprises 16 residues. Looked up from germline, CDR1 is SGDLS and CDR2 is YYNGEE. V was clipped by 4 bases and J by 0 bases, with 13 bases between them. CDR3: CASSLTDHATNEKLFF. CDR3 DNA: TGTGCCAGCAGCCTGACGGACCATGCAACTAATGAAAAACTGTTTTTT. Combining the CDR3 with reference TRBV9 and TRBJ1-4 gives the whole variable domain DSGVTQTPKHLITATGQRVTLRCSPRSGDLSVYWYQQSLDQGLQFLIQYYNGEERAKGNILERFSAQQFPDLHSELNLSSLELGDSALYFCASSLTDHATNEKLFFGSGTQLSVL.

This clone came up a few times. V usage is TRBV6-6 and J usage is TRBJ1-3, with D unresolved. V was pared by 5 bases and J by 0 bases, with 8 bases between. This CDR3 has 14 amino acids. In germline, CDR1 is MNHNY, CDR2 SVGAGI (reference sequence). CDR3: CASSDGISGNTIYF. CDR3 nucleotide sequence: TGTGCCAGCAGTGACGGAATCTCTGGAAACACCATATATTTT.

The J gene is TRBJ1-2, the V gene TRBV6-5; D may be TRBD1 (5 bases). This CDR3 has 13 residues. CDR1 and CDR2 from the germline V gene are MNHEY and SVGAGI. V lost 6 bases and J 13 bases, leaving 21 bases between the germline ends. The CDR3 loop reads CASRTNTGRGGTF. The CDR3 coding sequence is TGTGCCAGCAGGACAAATACAGGCCGGGGGGGCACCTTC.